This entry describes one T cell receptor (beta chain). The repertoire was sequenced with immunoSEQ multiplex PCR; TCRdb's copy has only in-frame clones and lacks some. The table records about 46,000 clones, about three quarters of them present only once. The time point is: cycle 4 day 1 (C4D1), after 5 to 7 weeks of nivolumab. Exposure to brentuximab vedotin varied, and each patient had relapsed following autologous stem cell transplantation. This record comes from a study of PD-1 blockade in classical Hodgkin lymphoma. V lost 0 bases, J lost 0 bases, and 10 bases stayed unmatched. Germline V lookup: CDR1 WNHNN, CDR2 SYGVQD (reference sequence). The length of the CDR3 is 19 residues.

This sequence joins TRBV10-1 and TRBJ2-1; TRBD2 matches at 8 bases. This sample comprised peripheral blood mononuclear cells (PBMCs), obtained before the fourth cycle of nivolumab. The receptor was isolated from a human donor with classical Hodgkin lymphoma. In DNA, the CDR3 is TGCGCCAGCAGTGAGTCCCCGGGACTAGGGACTAGCTCCTACAATGAGCAGTTCTTC. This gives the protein CASSESPGLGTSSYNEQFF.